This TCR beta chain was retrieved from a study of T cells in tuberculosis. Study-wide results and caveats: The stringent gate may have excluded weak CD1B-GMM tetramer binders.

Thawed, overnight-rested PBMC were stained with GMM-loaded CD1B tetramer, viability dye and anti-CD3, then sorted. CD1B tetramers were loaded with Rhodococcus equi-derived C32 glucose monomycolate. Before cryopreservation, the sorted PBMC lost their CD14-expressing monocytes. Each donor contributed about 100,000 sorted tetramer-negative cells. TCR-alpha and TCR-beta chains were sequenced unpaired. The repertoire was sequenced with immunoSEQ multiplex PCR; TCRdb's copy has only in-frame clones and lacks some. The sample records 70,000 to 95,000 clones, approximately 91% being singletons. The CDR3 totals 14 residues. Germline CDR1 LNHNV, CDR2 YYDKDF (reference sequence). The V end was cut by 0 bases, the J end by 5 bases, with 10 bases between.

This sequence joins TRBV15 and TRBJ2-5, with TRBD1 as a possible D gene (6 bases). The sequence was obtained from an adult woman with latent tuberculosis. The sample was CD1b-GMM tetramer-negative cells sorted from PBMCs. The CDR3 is CATSRDWGQETQYF. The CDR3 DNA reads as TGTGCCACCAGCAGAGATTGGGGGCAGGAGACCCAGTACTTC.